This entry lists 8 T cell receptor beta chains sequenced from one sample in a study of T cell repertoires in cytomegalovirus infection. These receptors have no known antigen. Using its own MiXCR run on the reads, TCRdb lists one record per CDR3 protein. The sample carries hundreds of thousands of distinct CDR3 sequences, around a third recorded once. The starting material was cultured CD8+ T cells from PBMCs, obtained from culture after CMV antigen stimulation. The receptor source for this set is a human donor in good health (CMV status not recorded). Some clones in this sample may be carry-over from other donors' samples.

This clonotype has just a few counts. The rearrangement joins TRBV15 to TRBJ2-1, with TRBD1 identical over 12 bases. The V gene's germline CDR1 is LNHNV and CDR2 YYDKDF (reference sequence). This CDR3 contains 16 residues. V lost 7 bases to trimming and J lost 0 bases; unmatched junction nucleotides: 4. CDR3 amino acids: CATNRDRGLSYNEQFF. Here the CDR3 DNA reads TGTGCCACCAATCGGGACAGGGGGCTCTCCTACAATGAGCAGTTCTTC.

This clonotype showed up just a few times. This chain uses TRBV7-9 with TRBJ2-7; D unresolved. Germline V gene data show CDR1 as SEHNR and CDR2 as FQNEAQ (reference sequence). Trimming removed 5 bases at V and 5 bases at J, with 10 bases between. This CDR3 spans 12 amino acids. The CDR3 spells CASSPISDEQYF. The CDR3 DNA is TGTGCCAGCAGCCCAATTTCCGACGAGCAGTACTTC.

The CDR3 is CASSQDDGSIEAFF. The CDR3 DNA sequence: TGCGCCAGCAGCCAAGATGATGGGAGTATTGAAGCTTTCTTT. The rearrangement joins TRBV4-1 to TRBJ1-1; D gene uncertain. CDR1 MGHRA and CDR2 YSYEKL come from the germline V gene. The CDR3 runs 14 residues. V was shortened by 0 bases and J by 7 bases, with 12 bases between the two germline ends.

For this clonotype: At one end the junction does not follow the germline gene, possibly because of a read error. The V and J genes are TRBV7-6 and TRBJ1-6, with D maybe TRBD1 (6 bases). Per the germline V gene, CDR1 is SGHVS and CDR2 is FNYEAQ. The CDR3 length is 16 residues. The CDR3, as DNA: TGTGCCAGCAGTCCCGGGGGCTACAGGGAGGGCTCACCCATCCACTTT. Residues: CASSPGGYREGSPIHF.

This clonotype was found a few times. This chain links TRBV7-9 with TRBJ1-1; D might be TRBD1 (5 bases). Germline V lookup: CDR1 SEHNR, CDR2 FQNEAQ (reference sequence). V was trimmed by 5 bases and J by 11 bases, leaving 21 bases between them. The CDR3 sequence is 14 residues long. The CDR3 protein is CASSPRDFYVGAFF. CDR3 DNA: TGTGCCAGCAGCCCCCGGGACTTCTACGTTGGGGCTTTCTTT.

This clonotype appeared many times. The chain is built from TRBV7-2 and TRBJ2-1; TRBD2 matches at 8 bases. The J segment lost 2 bases and the V segment lost 5 bases, leaving 8 bases of the junction unmatched. CDR1 is SGHTA, CDR2 FQGNSA, per germline. The CDR3 contains 16 residues. CDR3 region: CASSATGTRTYNEQFF. The CDR3 DNA is TGTGCCAGCAGCGCAACCGGGACTAGGACCTACAATGAGCAGTTCTTC.

This clonotype occurred a few times. The V gene is TRBV4-1, the J gene TRBJ1-1; the D is unclear. The ends were cut back, 1 base at V and 4 bases at J, with 7 bases in the middle. The germline gives CDR1 MGHRA, CDR2 YSYEKL. The length of the CDR3 is 13 residues. As DNA, the CDR3 is TGCGCCAGCAGCCAAGGAACAGCCACTGAAGCTTTCTTT. This codes for CASSQGTATEAFF.

This chain uses TRBV28 with TRBJ2-2; 7 bases match TRBD1. The CDR3 covers 14 residues. Germline V gene lookup returns CDR1 MDHEN and CDR2 SYDVKM. V lost 5 bases and J lost 5; bases outside the gene matches: 5. CDR3 residues: CASSPRGMTGELFF. CDR3 DNA sequence: TGTGCCAGCAGTCCCAGGGGGATGACCGGGGAGCTGTTTTTT. The full variable domain, completed using reference TRBV28 and TRBJ2-2, is DVKVTQSSRYLVKRTGEKVFLECVQDMDHENMFWYRQDPGLGLRLIYFSYDVKMKEKGDIPEGYSVSREKKERFSLILESASTNQTSMYLCASSPRGMTGELFFGEGSRLTVL.